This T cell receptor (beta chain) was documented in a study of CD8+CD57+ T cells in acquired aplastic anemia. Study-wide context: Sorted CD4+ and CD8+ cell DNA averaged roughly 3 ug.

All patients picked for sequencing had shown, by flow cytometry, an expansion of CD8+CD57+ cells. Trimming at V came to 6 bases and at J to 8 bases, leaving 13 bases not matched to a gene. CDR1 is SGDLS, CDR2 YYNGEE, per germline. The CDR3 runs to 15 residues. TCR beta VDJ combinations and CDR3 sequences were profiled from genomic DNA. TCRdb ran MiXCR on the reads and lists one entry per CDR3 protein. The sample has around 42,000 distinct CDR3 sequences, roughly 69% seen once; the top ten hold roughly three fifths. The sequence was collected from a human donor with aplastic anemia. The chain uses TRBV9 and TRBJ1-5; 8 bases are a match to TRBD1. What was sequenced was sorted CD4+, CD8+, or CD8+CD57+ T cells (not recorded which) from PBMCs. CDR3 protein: CASTPTGAHGEPQHF. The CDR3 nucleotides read TGTGCCAGCACCCCGACAGGGGCCCACGGTGAGCCCCAGCATTTT.